The 16 T cell receptor beta chains listed next were all sequenced from one sample in a study of CD8+ T cells in alopecia areata. The sequencing template was cDNA reverse transcribed from extracted RNA. Profiled with immunoSEQ multiplex PCR; TCRdb holds only in-frame clones, not every one. The sample contains 100,000 to 150,000 clones, about 57% of which appear only once. The source material was CD4+ T cells sorted from blood, sampled at week 0. These receptor sequences come from a human donor with alopecia areata.

The J gene is TRBJ2-7, the V gene TRBV4-1; 9 positions agree with TRBD1. The CDR3 has 14 residues. The ends lost 0 bases at V and 5 bases at J; junction bases unmatched: 2. Germline V gene sequence: CDR1 MGHRA, CDR2 YSYEKL. CDR3 DNA sequence: TGCGCCAGCAGCCAAGAGGGACAGGGCGACGAGCAGTACTTC. It translates to CASSQEGQGDEQYF.

A few counts support this clone. The rearrangement joins TRBV7-9 to TRBJ2-1; 9 bases are shared with TRBD2. Germline CDR1 reads SEHNR; CDR2 reads FQNEAQ (reference sequence). Losses at the gene ends were 5 bases for V and 5 bases for J; bases not matched to a gene: 10. This CDR3 has 16 amino acids. Written as DNA, the CDR3 is TGTGCCAGCAGCACCGGGACTAGCACGGTCGACAATGAGCAGTTCTTC. This sequence encodes CASSTGTSTVDNEQFF.

V and J are TRBV5-1 and TRBJ2-2; the D gene is possibly TRBD2 (6 bases). The V end was cut by 4 bases, the J end by 4 bases, with 14 bases between. From germline, CDR1 is SGHRS and CDR2 YFSETQ. The length of the CDR3 is 15 residues. CDR3 nucleotide sequence: TGCGCCAGCAGCCCCCGGGAGCGGATCACCGGGGAGCTGTTTTTT. As protein: CASSPRERITGELFF.

The rearrangement links TRBV4-1 to TRBJ2-7; weak D call: TRBD1 (6 bases). Trimming took off 1 base at V and 2 bases at J, with 18 bases between the two ends. This CDR3 has 17 residues. Germline V gene sequence: CDR1 MGHRA, CDR2 YSYEKL. The CDR3 DNA reads as TGCGCCAGCAGCCAAGTTTCCGGGACACATACTGCCTACGAGCAGTACTTC. The encoded protein is CASSQVSGTHTAYEQYF.

In this sample, this clone turned up a few times. The rearrangement joins TRBV7-9 to TRBJ2-1; 9 bases map to TRBD1. Germline V gives CDR1 SEHNR, CDR2 FQNEAQ (reference sequence). There are 13 residues in the CDR3. V shed 3 bases and J 10 bases; nucleotides not matched to a gene: 4. The CDR3 reads CASSLGQGDEQFF. CDR3 coding DNA: TGTGCCAGCAGCTTGGGACAGGGAGACGAGCAGTTCTTC.

This clone was counted only a few times. This rearrangement joins TRBV9 to TRBJ2-5; perhaps TRBD2 as D (6 bases). V was clipped by 4 bases and J by 4 bases, with 23 bases between them. Germline loops: CDR1 SGDLS, CDR2 YYNGEE. The CDR3 covers 17 residues. The DNA for the CDR3 is TGTGCCAGCAGCAAGGTGGCGGGGCCCCCCCATCGAGAGACCCAGTACTTC. Translated: CASSKVAGPPHRETQYF.

The V call is TRBV9, the J call TRBJ2-3, with D possibly being TRBD2 (6 bases). Deletions cut 3 bases from V and 0 bases from J, with 8 bases between. The V gene's germline CDR1 is SGDLS and CDR2 YYNGEE. This CDR3 region has 14 residues. Here the CDR3 DNA reads TGTGCCAGCAGCGAGGGACTCAGCACAGATACGCAGTATTTT. Protein sequence: CASSEGLSTDTQYF.

A few counts support this clone. The J gene is TRBJ2-2, the V gene TRBV27; a weak D match, TRBD2 (6 bases). Germline CDR1 reads MNHEY; CDR2 reads SMNVEV (reference sequence). Trimming shortened V by 4 bases and J by 3 bases, and 15 bases separated the two germline ends. The CDR3 length is 16 residues. The CDR3 loop reads CASSSGGNTDTGELFF. In nucleotides, the CDR3 is TGTGCCAGCAGTTCGGGCGGGAATACGGACACCGGGGAGCTGTTTTTT.

There are a few counts of this clone. The chain has TRBV29-1 and TRBJ2-3; D gene uncertain. Germline V CDR1 and CDR2: SQVTM, ANQGSEA. The CDR3 extends over 14 amino acids. The ends were cut back, 3 bases at V and 1 base at J, with 11 bases in the middle. The CDR3 nucleotides are TGCAGCGTTGAGTGGACGGACGGCACAGATACGCAGTATTTT. Translation: CSVEWTDGTDTQYF.

This clone was observed a few times. The V gene is TRBV27, the J gene TRBJ2-5; possibly TRBD2 for D (6 bases). The J call is in doubt because the DNA end fits TRBJ2-7 better. From germline, CDR1 is MNHEY and CDR2 SMNVEV (reference sequence). The CDR3 has 14 amino acids. CDR3: CASTSGDFLSEQYF. The CDR3 nucleotides are TGTGCCAGCACCTCGGGGGACTTCCTCTCCGAGCAGTACTTC.

The chain is built from TRBV2 and TRBJ1-5, with TRBD1 matching 7 bases. V gave up 6 bases and J gave up 5 bases; unmatched junction bases: 7. Per the germline V gene, CDR1 is SNHLY and CDR2 is FYNNEI. The CDR3 is made up of 14 amino acids. CDR3 nucleotide sequence: TGTGCCAGCAGCGCCGACAGGGACGATCAGCCCCAGCATTTT. Translation: CASSADRDDQPQHF.

This chain links TRBV18 with TRBJ1-6; maybe TRBD1 (6 bases). CDR1 and CDR2 (germline): KGHSH, LQKENI. The CDR3 sequence is 15 residues long. V was trimmed by 1 base and J by 6 bases, leaving 10 bases between them. The CDR3 protein is CASSPQTDSNSPLHF. CDR3 in DNA: TGTGCCAGCTCACCACAGACGGACAGTAATTCACCCCTCCACTTT.

The genes are TRBV5-4 and TRBJ1-4; TRBD1 aligns across 9 bases. The CDR3 runs to 13 residues. The V gene end was trimmed by 9 bases and the J gene end by 5 bases; junction bases not matched to a gene: 5. Looked up from germline, CDR1 is SGHNT and CDR2 is YYREEE (reference sequence). The CDR3: CATEDRGNEKLFF. CDR3 nucleotides: TGTGCCACCGAGGACAGGGGCAATGAAAAACTGTTTTTT.

This clone was detected a few times. The CDR3 DNA reads as TGTGCCAGCTCACCCCAGGGAACCCACTACAATGAGCAGTTCTTC. Amino acid sequence: CASSPQGTHYNEQFF. This chain joins TRBV18 and TRBJ2-1; D may be TRBD1 (5 bases). This CDR3 has 15 amino acids. V gave up 3 bases and J gave up 3 bases, with 12 bases separating them. CDR1 is KGHSH, CDR2 LQKENI, per germline.

This chain joins TRBV4-2 and TRBJ1-1; D uncertain. In germline, CDR1 is LGHNA, CDR2 YNFKEQ. The CDR3 spans 18 residues. V lost 0 bases and J lost 1, with 18 bases in between. CDR3 sequence (DNA): TGTGCCAGCAGCCAAGATCTCGGGAGTCAGGTCGGGAACACTGAAGCTTTCTTT. Amino acids: CASSQDLGSQVGNTEAFF.

This clone was recorded a few times. The V and J genes are TRBV30 and TRBJ2-5, with D possibly being TRBD1 (6 bases). In germline, CDR1 is GTSNPN, CDR2 SVGIG (reference sequence). The CDR3 totals 15 residues. V was trimmed by 3 bases and J by 1 base, leaving 15 bases between them. The CDR3: CAWSRQVGSQETQYF. CDR3 DNA: TGTGCCTGGAGCCGACAGGTCGGTAGCCAAGAGACCCAGTACTTC.